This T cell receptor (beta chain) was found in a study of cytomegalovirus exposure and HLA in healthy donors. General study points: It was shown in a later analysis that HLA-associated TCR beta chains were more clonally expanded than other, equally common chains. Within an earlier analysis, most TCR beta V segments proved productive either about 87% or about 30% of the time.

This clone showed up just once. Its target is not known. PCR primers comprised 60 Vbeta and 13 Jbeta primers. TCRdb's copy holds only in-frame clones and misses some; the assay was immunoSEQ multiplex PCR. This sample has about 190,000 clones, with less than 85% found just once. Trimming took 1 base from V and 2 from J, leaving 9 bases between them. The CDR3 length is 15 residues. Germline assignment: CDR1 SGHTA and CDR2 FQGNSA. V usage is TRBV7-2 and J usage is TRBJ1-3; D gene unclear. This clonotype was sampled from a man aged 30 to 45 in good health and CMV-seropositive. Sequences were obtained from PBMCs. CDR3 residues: CASSLGQNPGNTIYF. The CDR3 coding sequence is TGTGCCAGCAGCTTAGGTCAGAACCCTGGAAACACCATATATTTT.